This TCR beta chain stems from a study of blood T cell repertoires in COVID-19. Turning to the study itself: Italy, Spain and the United States were the sources of the convalescent and acute COVID-19 samples. T cells, B-cell-depleted T cells, or PBMCs provided the cDNA or gDNA that served as material.

In the authors' methods: Estimation of nucleated cell counts relied on the amplification of reference gene primers. Sequencing used immunoSEQ multiplex PCR; TCRdb keeps in-frame clones, though not all of them. The V and J calls and clone size were taken over from that table, and D and trimming were inferred from the DNA. The table has some 220,000 clones, 75% to 85% seen once; the top ten hold 1.3%. Seattle-derived patients entered the study during active infection and were followed longitudinally. Input material: peripheral blood. This clonotype was obtained from a woman between 25 and 40 years old with COVID-19, enrolled during active disease.

The CDR3 spells CASSLEGTSGTNEQFF. The DNA for the CDR3 is TGTGCCAGCAGCTTAGAAGGGACTAGCGGGACCAATGAGCAGTTCTTC. The genes are TRBV7-6 and TRBJ2-1; 13 bases align to TRBD2. Germline V lookup: CDR1 SGHVS, CDR2 FNYEAQ. This CDR3 is 16 amino acids long. V lost 1 base to trimming and J lost 6 bases; unmatched junction nucleotides: 3.